The 29 T cell receptor beta chains in this list originate from one sample, sequenced in a study of tumor-infiltrating lymphocytes in primary liver carcinoma. Starting material for RNA and DNA co-extraction consisted of about 20-30 mg of unsorted bulk tissue. TCR beta cDNA was prepared out of approximately 470 ng total RNA by means of a constant-region primer. Researchers made the TCR beta libraries by running three nested multiplex PCR rounds with slightly modified ARM-PCR. PCR rounds one and two used TRBV1-TRBV30 forward primers with a C-beta reverse primer for around 10 cycles each. TCRdb re-analysed the multiplex PCR reads in MiXCR, keeping a single row per CDR3 protein. The sample yields roughly 25,000 distinct CDR3 sequences, 75% to 80% seen once. The source material was liver tumor tissue from sampling region 3. The subset here: tumor region T3, left-lateral pole. Receptor source: a man aged 35-49 years with primary liver carcinoma and hepatitis B virus infection.

The CDR3 sequence: CASTSRGPSTYNQPQHF. The DNA of the CDR3 is TGTGCCAGTACCTCCAGGGGGCCCTCTACCTACAATCAGCCCCAGCATTTT. The rearrangement joins TRBV19 to TRBJ1-5; 8 bases map to TRBD1. In germline, CDR1 is LNHDA, CDR2 SQIVND (reference sequence). Trimming took 7 bases from V and 3 from J; bases not matched to a gene: 14. This CDR3 spans 17 amino acids.

The chain is built from TRBV6-2 or TRBV6-3 and TRBJ2-7, with D maybe TRBD2 (6 bases). Germline CDR1 MNHEY, CDR2 SVGEGT. The CDR3 sequence is 13 residues long. The CDR3 nucleotides read TGTGCTAACAGTTACTGGACTACCTACGAGCAGTACTTC. As protein: CANSYWTTYEQYF.

As to this clonotype: At one end the junction does not follow the germline gene, possibly because of a read error. This chain uses TRBV29-1 with TRBJ2-7; 7 nucleotides agree with TRBD1. This CDR3 region has 15 residues. From germline, CDR1 is SQVTM and CDR2 ANQGSEA. CDR3 DNA: TGCAGCGTTTGGACCCTGCAGGGGGTAAGCTACGAGCAGTACTTT. Its translation is CSVWTLQGVSYEQYF.

As to this clonotype: The junction does not match germline at one end; this may be a read error. V and J are TRBV29-1 and TRBJ1-1; D may be TRBD1 (5 bases). CDR1 is SQVTM, CDR2 ANQGSEA, per germline. CDR3 size: 12 residues. The DNA for the CDR3 is TGCAGCGTTGATCTGGGGCAGTCTGAAACTTTCTTT. Amino acids: CSVDLGQSETFF.

On this clonotype: Without the conserved terminal phenylalanine or tryptophan, this CDR3 likely stems from a read error. No DNA is shown, since the ends of the CDR3 on it are uncertain; the CDR3 is the one TCRdb lists. The gene calls are TRBV11-2 and TRBJ2-1. The V gene's germline CDR1 is SGHAT and CDR2 FQNNGV. Ends included, the CDR3 has 15 residues. CDR3 protein: CASNLAAGVVNEHSL.

To note about this clonotype: Sequence at one end of the junction differs from germline and may be a read error. V gene TRBV11-2 combines with J gene TRBJ1-4, with D unresolved. There are 15 residues in the CDR3. CDR1 and CDR2 from the germline V gene are SGHAT and FQNNGV. The CDR3, as DNA: TGTACCAGCAGTTTAGACGGGTTCGCTAATGAAAAACTATTTTTT. Protein: CTSSLDGFANEKLFF.

CDR3 sequence: CANTKMGMEQFF. CDR3 DNA: TGTGCCAACACCAAGATGGGTATGGAGCAGTTCTTC. The chain employs TRBV6-2 or TRBV6-3 and TRBJ2-1; D is unresolved. The CDR3 is 12 residues long. Germline CDR1 reads MNHEY; CDR2 reads SVGEGT. Trimming removed 10 bases from V and 10 bases from J, with 17 bases in between.

Of note for this clonotype: At one boundary the junction diverges from the germline segment, which might be a read error. The CDR3 here is CASSLSTGELLF. The CDR3 DNA follows: TGTGCCAGCAGTCTTAGCACCGGGGAGCTGCTTTTT. The V and J genes are TRBV28 and TRBJ2-2, with D possibly matching TRBD2 (5 bases). Germline V gene data show CDR1 as MDHEN and CDR2 as SYDVKM. CDR3 length: 12 amino acids.

Many counts were recorded for this clonotype. The CDR3 nucleotides read TGTGCCAGCAGCTTAGCTTTAGATAATCTGGAGACCCAGTACTTC. Amino acids: CASSLALDNLETQYF. This sequence joins TRBV7-9 and TRBJ2-5, with no clear D. CDR3 length: 15 residues. Germline V gene lookup returns CDR1 SEHNR and CDR2 FQNEAQ (reference sequence). Trimming pared 0 bases from V and 5 bases from J, leaving 13 bases between.

This clonotype came up once. A much larger clonotype is one base distant, so this may be a read error. The chain joins TRBV19 to TRBJ1-2, with 7 nucleotides matching TRBD1. V lost 3 bases, J lost 7 bases, and 2 bases stayed unmatched. The germline CDR1 and CDR2 sequences are LNHDA and SQIVND (reference sequence). The CDR3 contains 12 residues. The CDR3 nucleotides are TGTGCCAGTAGTATCGAGGGGGCTGGCTACACCTTC. Amino acids: CASSIEGAGYTF.

Comment on this clonotype: The conserved closing phenylalanine or tryptophan is absent in this CDR3, likely reflecting a read error. The DNA is omitted, as the CDR3 cannot be located on it reliably, and the CDR3 follows TCRdb's listing. Here the CDR3 reads CASSGQVDVETHYL. The genes are TRBV11-1 and TRBJ2-5; the table's D call of TRBD1 was not tested on the DNA. CDR1 is SGHAT, CDR2 FQDESV, per germline (reference sequence). The CDR3 is made up of 14 amino acids, end residues included.

Notes on this clonotype: This CDR3 is missing its conserved last phenylalanine or tryptophan, likely due to a read error. The V gene is TRBV6-2 or TRBV6-3, the J gene TRBJ2-1, with TRBD2 identical over 8 bases. The CDR3 is 18 amino acids. Germline CDR1 and CDR2: MNHEY and SVGEGT. CDR3 in amino acids: CAGSYRARSGSSYNEQFV. The CDR3 nucleotides are TGTGCCGGCAGTTACAGGGCGAGAAGCGGGAGCTCCTACAATGAGCAGTTCGTC.

Worth noting for this clonotype: A read error may explain this, as a much larger clone is one base away. The J gene is TRBJ2-7, the V gene TRBV7-9; 10 nucleotides agree with TRBD2. V trimming: 7 bases; J trimming: 3 bases; junction bases outside the gene matches: 9. CDR1 and CDR2 (germline): SEHNR, FQNEAQ (reference sequence). The CDR3 extends over 15 amino acids. CDR3 residues: CASNSETSGYYEQYF. In DNA, the CDR3 is TGTGCCAGCAACTCGGAGACTAGCGGGTACTACGAGCAGTACTTC.

This clonotype has ten or more counts. The V and J genes are TRBV11-2 and TRBJ2-1; no reliable D call. This CDR3 region has 12 residues. The germline V gene encodes CDR1 SGHAT and CDR2 FQNNGV. Trimming took 0 bases from V and 8 from J, leaving 5 bases between them. The CDR3 loop is CASSLDRDEQFF. The CDR3 coding sequence is TGTGCCAGCAGCTTAGATCGTGATGAGCAGTTCTTC.

Notes on this clonotype: This CDR3 fails to terminate in the conserved phenylalanine or tryptophan, so it likely reflects a read error. CDR3 loop: CANSQAVSGASYEQYL. CDR3 nucleotides: TGTGCCAACAGCCAAGCGGTTAGCGGGGCTTCCTACGAGCAGTACCTC. The chain joins TRBV4-2 to TRBJ2-7, with TRBD2 matching 8 bases. Germline CDR1 LGHNA, CDR2 YNFKEQ. This CDR3 has 16 residues.

With regard to this clonotype: One junction end disagrees with the germline gene, perhaps due to a read error. CDR3 DNA: TGCGCCAGCAGTTTTGAGAAAAACTGTGGCTACACCTTC. It encodes CASSFEKNCGYTF. The rearrangement uses TRBV5-1 and TRBJ1-2; no clear D gene. The CDR3 is 13 residues long. Germline-derived CDR1 and CDR2 are SGHRS and YFSETQ.

This clonotype is medium-sized by share. The chain carries TRBV10-3 and TRBJ1-1; a weak D match, TRBD1 (6 bases). CDR1 is ENHRY and CDR2 is SYGVKD in the germline V gene. The V end was cut by 7 bases, the J end by 1 base, with 10 bases between. This CDR3 has 13 amino acids. The CDR3 protein is CAIKAGENTEAFF. For the CDR3, the DNA is TGTGCCATCAAGGCAGGGGAGAACACTGAAGCTTTCTTT.

Notes on this clonotype: This clone may be a read error of a much larger clone one base away. This sequence joins TRBV12-3 or TRBV12-4 and TRBJ2-5; D gene uncertain. The CDR3 consists of 13 residues. The CDR3 nucleotides are TGTGCCAACAGTTTACAACTAAGAGAGACCCAGTACTTC. This gives the protein CANSLQLRETQYF.

The table lists this clonotype with a count of one. The conserved closing phenylalanine or tryptophan is absent in this CDR3, likely reflecting a read error. V gene TRBV11-2 combines with J gene TRBJ2-5; D may be TRBD2 (5 bases). V lost 1 base to trimming and J lost 3 bases, with 21 bases between them. The CDR3 has 18 residues. Germline values: CDR1 SGHAT, CDR2 FQNNGV. The DNA for the CDR3 is TGTGCCAGCAGCTTAGTGAGGCTAGCCCTGGGAAAAAAAGAGACCCAGTACCAC. It encodes CASSLVRLALGKKETQYH.

Concerning this clonotype itself: An end of the junction differs from the germline gene, which may be a read error. CDR3 nucleotide sequence: TGCTGCGTTGTCGGGACAGGGTGCAATGAGCAATTCTTC. This translates into CCVVGTGCNEQFF. This chain connects TRBV29-1 to TRBJ2-1, with 9 bases fitting TRBD1. The CDR3 runs to 13 residues. Germline CDR1 is SQVTM and CDR2 is ANQGSEA.

Of note for this clonotype: One junction end does not reproduce the germline sequence, and a read error may be involved. This chain joins TRBV11-1 and TRBJ2-2, with a tentative D call TRBD2 (6 bases). The CDR3 loop spans 15 amino acids. CDR1 is SGHAT, CDR2 FQDESV, per germline (reference sequence). For the CDR3, the DNA is TGTACCAGCAGCTTAACGGGACTTCCTCCCGGGGGGCTGTTTTTT. This translates into CTSSLTGLPPGGLFF.

This clonotype was recorded at least ten times. The V gene is TRBV5-1, the J gene TRBJ1-1, with D hard to call. Trimming removed 1 base from V and 4 bases from J, with 8 bases in between. The CDR3 totals 13 residues. From germline, CDR1 is SGHRS and CDR2 YFSETQ. CDR3 sequence (DNA): TGCGCCAGCAGCTTGTTACTGGGCACTGAAGCTTTCTTT. Amino acids: CASSLLLGTEAFF. Looking up the rest from reference TRBV5-1 and TRBJ1-1 gives the full variable domain: KAGVTQTPRYLIKTRGQQVTLSCSPISGHRSVSWYQQTPGQGLQFLFEYFSETQRNKGNFPGRFSGRQFSNSRSEMNVSTLELGDSALYLCASSLLLGTEAFFGQGTRLTVV.

A single count supports this clonotype. A read error is likely, as this CDR3 ends without the conserved phenylalanine or tryptophan. This rearrangement joins TRBV29-1 to TRBJ2-1, with TRBD2 matching over 8 bases. Trimming removed 6 bases from V and 8 bases from J; junction bases left unmatched: 6. The CDR3 totals 12 residues. Germline V gene data show CDR1 as SQVTM and CDR2 as ANQGSEA. This chain's CDR3 is CSVRIAGHEQFL. CDR3 nucleotides: TGCAGCGTCAGAATAGCGGGACATGAGCAGTTCCTC.

Regarding this clonotype: A read error may produce the germline difference seen at one junction end. The chain employs TRBV10-3 and TRBJ2-3; 11 nucleotides line up with TRBD2. This CDR3 contains 18 residues. Germline assignment: CDR1 ENHRY and CDR2 SYGVKD. The CDR3 loop is CAISEPLRLAGTTDAQYF. The CDR3 bases are TGTGCCATCAGTGAACCCCTCCGACTAGCGGGAACCACAGATGCGCAATATTTT.

The table lists this clonotype with a few counts. An end of the junction differs from the germline gene, which may be a read error. CDR3 sequence (DNA): TGTGTCAGCAGTTTATGGGGTGGGGCAGACATAGCCAAAAACATTCAGTATTTC. This sequence encodes CVSSLWGGADIAKNIQYF. V usage is TRBV12-3 or TRBV12-4 and J usage is TRBJ2-4; weak D call: TRBD1 (5 bases). The CDR3 is 18 amino acids.

About this clonotype itself: This CDR3 is missing its conserved last phenylalanine or tryptophan, likely due to a read error. The DNA is left out, because the CDR3 cannot be placed on it with certainty; the CDR3 is given as TCRdb lists it. The V call is TRBV10-2, the J call TRBJ2-5; the listed D gene, TRBD1, was not tested against the DNA. CDR1 is WSHSY and CDR2 is SAAADI in the germline V gene. The CDR3 totals 15 residues, both ends included. The CDR3 reads CATEPGPQPGETQYL.

Worth noting for this clonotype: One end of the junction does not line up with germline, which may come from a read error. The gene calls are TRBV12-3 or TRBV12-4 and TRBJ1-2; 10 positions agree with TRBD1. The length of the CDR3 is 13 residues. The CDR3 nucleotides read TGCGCCAGCAGCGGGACAGGGGACTATGGCTACACCTTC. As protein: CASSGTGDYGYTF.

This clonotype came up many times. The chain links TRBV5-1 to TRBJ2-1; unclear D gene. Per germline, CDR1 SGHRS and CDR2 YFSETQ. Trimming took 4 bases from V and 5 from J, leaving 13 bases between them. The CDR3 runs 14 residues. CDR3 sequence (DNA): TGCGCCAGCAGCGCCGGCCGGTCCAACAATGAGCAGTTCTTC. This sequence encodes CASSAGRSNNEQFF.

As to this clonotype: An end of the junction does not agree with germline; a read error may underlie this. The chain is built from TRBV6-1 and TRBJ2-1, with D perhaps TRBD2 (6 bases). This CDR3 comprises 14 residues. Germline V gives CDR1 MNHNS, CDR2 SASEGT. The CDR3 loop reads CTSISGFGYNEQFF. CDR3 nucleotide sequence: TGTACCAGCATAAGCGGGTTTGGATACAATGAGCAGTTCTTC.